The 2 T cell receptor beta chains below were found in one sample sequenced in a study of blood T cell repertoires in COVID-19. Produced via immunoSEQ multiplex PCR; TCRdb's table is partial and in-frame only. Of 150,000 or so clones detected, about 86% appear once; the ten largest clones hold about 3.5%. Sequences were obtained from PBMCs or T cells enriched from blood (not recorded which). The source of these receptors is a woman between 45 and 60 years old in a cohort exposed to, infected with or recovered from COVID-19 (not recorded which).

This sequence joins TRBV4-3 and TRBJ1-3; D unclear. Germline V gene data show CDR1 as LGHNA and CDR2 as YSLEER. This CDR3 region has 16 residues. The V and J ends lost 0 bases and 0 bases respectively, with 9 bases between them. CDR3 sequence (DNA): TGCGCCAGCAGCCAAGATCCCATTAGCTCTGGAAACACCATATATTTT. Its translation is CASSQDPISSGNTIYF.

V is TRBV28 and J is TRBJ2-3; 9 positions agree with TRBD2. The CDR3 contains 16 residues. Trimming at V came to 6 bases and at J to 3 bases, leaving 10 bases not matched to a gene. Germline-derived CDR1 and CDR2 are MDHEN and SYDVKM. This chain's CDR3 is CASSSPPAGGTDTQYF. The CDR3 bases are TGTGCCAGCAGCTCGCCCCCAGCGGGAGGAACAGATACGCAGTATTTT.